The rows below give T cell receptor beta chains drawn from one sample of a study of shared clonotypes between healthy human individuals. The method was immunoSEQ multiplex PCR; TCRdb's version includes in-frame clones alone and lacks a portion of them. The sample has about 2 million clones; approximately 95% are singletons. What was sequenced was naive CD4+ T cells sorted from blood. The receptor source for this set is a man aged 18-30 years in good health. The CDR3 runs from the conserved cysteine through the conserved F or W. The D gene is left open where the match is weak. Clone size is given for some rows only: seen once, a few or many times, or a class if the clone is expanded.

abundance	j_gene	v_gene	d_gene	CDR3aa	CDR3nt
NA	TRBJ1-1	TRBV7-9	TRBD1	CASSPGQGDTEAFF	TGTGCCAGCAGCCCGGGACAGGGTGACACTGAAGCTTTCTTT
NA	TRBJ2-3	TRBV10-3	TRBD2	CAISRGGNSGTSGWGGTDTQYF	TGTGCCATCAGCAGAGGGGGGAACTCCGGGACTAGCGGGTGGGGAGGCACAGATACGCAGTATTTT
NA	TRBJ2-1	TRBV18	NA	CASSPQEGSLYEQFF	TGTGCCAGCTCACCCCAGGAGGGATCTCTGTATGAGCAGTTCTTC
NA	TRBJ1-1	TRBV9	NA	CASSVMGAGTEAFF	TGTGCCAGCAGCGTAATGGGGGCTGGCACTGAAGCTTTCTTT
NA	TRBJ2-1	TRBV6-6	NA	CASSPRSGNEQFF	TGTGCCAGCAGTCCCAGATCAGGAAATGAGCAGTTCTTC
NA	TRBJ2-7	TRBV11-2	TRBD2	CASSLVGLAVYEQYF	TGTGCCAGCAGCTTAGTGGGACTAGCGGTATACGAGCAGTACTTC
NA	TRBJ2-5	TRBV5-6	TRBD1	CASSLRRGETQYF	TGTGCCAGCAGCTTACGCAGGGGGGAGACCCAGTACTTC
NA	TRBJ2-7	TRBV6-5	NA	CATSISYEQYF	TGTGCCACCTCCATTAGCTACGAGCAGTACTTC
many	TRBJ2-7	TRBV2	NA	CASQGDGSYEQYF	TGTGCCAGCCAGGGAGACGGTTCCTACGAGCAGTACTTC
NA	TRBJ2-7	TRBV15	NA	CATRRGGAGAHEQYF	TGTGCCACCAGGAGGGGAGGGGCAGGGGCCCACGAGCAGTACTTC
NA	TRBJ1-1	TRBV6-6	NA	CASSPAGGNTEAFF	TGTGCCAGCAGCCCCGCGGGGGGAAACACTGAAGCTTTCTTT
NA	TRBJ2-7	TRBV5-3	NA	CARSLPEVGTSYEQYF	TGTGCCAGAAGCCTACCGGAGGTCGGAACCTCCTACGAGCAGTACTTC
once	TRBJ2-7	TRBV21-1	NA	CASSGTEWGKTYEQYF	TGTGCCAGCAGCGGAACGGAATGGGGGAAAACTTACGAGCAGTACTTC
NA	TRBJ1-2	TRBV28	NA	CVAAGESGYTF	TGTGTCGCTGCCGGAGAATCTGGCTACACCTTC